This note documents a single T cell receptor beta chain sequence. Trimming shortened V by 5 bases and J by 4 bases, and 17 bases separated the two germline ends. Germline V gives CDR1 GTSNPN, CDR2 SVGIG (reference sequence). The CDR3 contains 14 residues. TCRdb recomputed calls from the PCR reads with MiXCR, one row per CDR3 protein. There are around 470,000 distinct CDR3 sequences in the sample; about a fifth occur only once, and 0.7% to 0.95% lies in the top ten. This sample stems from a study of molecular identifiers for immune sequencing clone quantification. The clonotype comes from a human donor in good health. Some libraries in this study had Jurkat cell RNA spiked in. The sequencing input was naive CD8+ T cells from blood, with Jurkat cell RNA spiked in. Subset here: FACS-sorted CD8+CD4-CCR7+CD45RA+ naive T cells. This rearrangement joins TRBV30 to TRBJ2-5, with a possible D match to TRBD2 (5 bases). CDR3 DNA: TGTGCCTGGGCTGTACGAGGGCTTCGAGAGACCCAGTACTTC. Translated, it gives CAWAVRGLRETQYF.